The rows below give T cell receptor beta chains drawn from one sample of a study of T cells in Graves' hyperthyroidism and ophthalmopathy. TCRdb independently ran MiXCR on the multiplex PCR reads; one entry per CDR3 protein. The table lists 500,000 to 550,000 distinct CDR3 sequences, just under 20% of them singletons, with roughly 47% in the top ten. Sequenced sample: blood. The receptors were sampled from a man aged 40-55 years with Graves' ophthalmopathy. Each CDR3 is given with its conserved first and last residue. The D gene is left open where the match is weak. The size of a clone is reported for some rows only, either as once, few or many, or as a class for expanded clones.

clone_size d_call j_call v_call cdr3_aa cdr3_nt
many - TRBJ2-7 TRBV6-6 CASSYVLTATYEQYF TGTGCCAGCAGTTACGTTCTGACAGCGACCTACGAGCAGTACTTC
few - TRBJ2-1 TRBV6-2/TRBV6-3 CASSYSRAGESYNEQFF TGTGCCAGCAGTTACTCCCGGGCAGGGGAATCCTACAATGAGCAGTTCTTC
many - TRBJ1-2 TRBV3-1 CASEGGNQGYTF TGTGCCAGCGAAGGGGGGAATCAGGGCTACACCTTC
- - TRBJ2-3 TRBV20-1 CSTKAPGTQYF TGCAGTACTAAGGCCCCGGGTACGCAGTATTTT
- TRBD1 TRBJ2-7 TRBV4-2 CASSHALMTAGQGAYEQYF TGTGCCAGCAGCCACGCGCTAATGACAGCCGGACAGGGGGCTTACGAGCAGTACTTC
- TRBD2 TRBJ2-1 TRBV4-3 CASSPSGRRYDEQFF TGCGCCAGCAGCCCTAGCGGGAGGAGGTACGATGAGCAGTTCTTC
many TRBD1 TRBJ2-7 TRBV6-1 CASSRQGIFVVEQYF TGTGCCAGCAGTAGACAGGGAATCTTCGTCGTCGAGCAGTACTTC
many TRBD1 TRBJ2-7 TRBV5-1 CASRRTGISYEQYF TGCGCCAGCAGGAGGACAGGCATTTCCTACGAGCAGTACTTC
- - TRBJ2-5 TRBV18 CASSPRGSGETQHF TGTGCCAGCTCACCCCGAGGTTCGGGAGAGACCCAGCACTTC
few - TRBJ1-1 TRBV12-5 CASGKLMGNTEAFF TGTGCTAGTGGTAAACTTATGGGGAACACTGAAGCTTTCTTT
many - TRBJ2-4 TRBV2 CASSEFSRVSKNIQYF TGTGCCAGCAGTGAGTTCAGTAGGGTCTCCAAAAACATTCAGTACTTC
- - TRBJ2-2 TRBV5-6 CASSLGRDPWAGELFF TGTGCCAGCAGCTTGGGGCGGGACCCCTGGGCCGGGGAGCTGTTTTTT
few - TRBJ1-2 TRBV27 CASSPFTGYYGYTF TGTGCCAGCAGTCCCTTCACAGGTTATTATGGCTACACCTTC
few - TRBJ2-3 TRBV4-2 CASSPYQGGGADTQYF TGTGCCAGCAGCCCGTACCAGGGGGGAGGGGCAGATACGCAGTATTTT
- - TRBJ1-4 TRBV7-2 CASSLAQAATNEKLFF TGTGCCAGCAGCTTAGCCCAGGCAGCAACTAATGAAAAACTGTTTTTT
- - TRBJ2-2 TRBV13 CASSPTHRRINTGELFF TGTGCCAGCAGCCCCACACATCGACGGATAAACACCGGGGAGCTGTTTTTT
- TRBD1 TRBJ2-1 TRBV7-6 CASSRGQEFTYNEQFF TGTGCCAGCAGCCGGGGACAGGAGTTTACCTACAATGAGCAGTTCTTC
many - TRBJ2-1 TRBV2 CASSTGPYNEQFF TGTGCCAGCAGTACGGGCCCTTACAATGAGCAGTTCTTC
few TRBD2 TRBJ2-1 TRBV7-6 CASSFPTGRLAGVNEQFF TGTGCCAGCAGCTTCCCGACGGGTAGACTAGCGGGGGTAAATGAGCAGTTCTTC
few - TRBJ1-2 TRBV29-1 CSVERDTTNGYTF TGCAGCGTTGAGAGGGACACTACTAATGGCTACACCTTC
- - TRBJ1-1 TRBV9 CASSVGGWNTEAFF TGTGCCAGCAGCGTAGGAGGGTGGAACACTGAAGCTTTCTTT
- - TRBJ2-7 TRBV6-1 CASNDPGSSYEQYF TGTGCCAGCAACGACCCAGGGAGCTCCTACGAGCAGTACTTC
few - TRBJ2-5 TRBV27 CASSFPGQETQYF TGTGCCAGCAGTTTCCCTGGGCAAGAGACCCAGTACTTC
- - TRBJ1-2 TRBV24-1 CATSDLTDNYGYTF TGTGCCACCAGTGATTTGACAGACAACTATGGCTACACCTTC
many - TRBJ2-7 TRBV7-2 CASSLAGGPSYEQYF TGTGCCAGCAGCTTAGCGGGAGGCCCTTCCTACGAGCAGTACTTC
few TRBD2 TRBJ2-7 TRBV5-6 CASKRGVSYEQYF TGTGCCAGTAAGCGGGGAGTCTCCTACGAGCAGTACTTC
- - TRBJ1-4 TRBV9 CASSVGTEYNEKLFF TGTGCCAGCAGCGTAGGGACAGAATATAATGAAAAACTGTTTTTT
- TRBD2 TRBJ2-1 TRBV4-1 CASSQVAGGPYNEQFF TGCGCCAGCAGCCAAGTAGCGGGAGGCCCCTACAATGAGCAGTTCTTC
many - TRBJ2-7 TRBV18 CASSDGKDYEQYF TGTGCCAGCTCAGACGGGAAGGACTACGAGCAGTACTTC
- TRBD1 TRBJ1-2 TRBV7-9 CASSLTGGRGYTF TGTGCCAGCAGCTTGACAGGGGGCCGGGGCTACACCTTC
few - TRBJ2-5 TRBV3-1 CASSQESQGEETQYF TGTGCCAGCAGCCAAGAAAGCCAGGGAGAAGAGACCCAGTACTTC
few TRBD1 TRBJ2-6 TRBV12-3/TRBV12-4 CASSLKRDRAPPGANVLTF TGTGCCAGCAGTTTAAAGCGGGACAGGGCTCCCCCTGGGGCCAACGTCCTGACTTTC
- - TRBJ2-3 TRBV7-3 CASSPLGGTAGVDTQYF TGTGCCAGCAGCCCCTTAGGGGGGACCGCCGGGGTGGATACGCAGTATTTT
many TRBD2 TRBJ2-2 TRBV30 CAWSRTSPGELFF TGTGCCTGGAGTAGGACTAGTCCCGGGGAGCTGTTTTTT
few - TRBJ2-2 TRBV27 CASGLHTGELFF TGTGCCAGCGGTTTACACACCGGGGAGCTGTTTTTT
- - TRBJ2-1 TRBV7-9 CASSLRDLRAAEQFF TGTGCCAGCAGCTTACGTGACCTTAGGGCCGCGGAGCAGTTCTTC
- - TRBJ1-5 TRBV20-1 CSAWTTGQGAHQPQHF TGCAGTGCTTGGACGACAGGCCAAGGGGCCCATCAGCCCCAGCATTTT
- - TRBJ2-3 TRBV11-2 CASSQGTRGGDTQYF TGTGCCAGCAGCCAGGGCACTCGAGGGGGGGATACGCAGTATTTT
many TRBD2 TRBJ2-3 TRBV3-1 CASSYTAGEPDTQYF TGTGCCAGCAGCTACACCGCGGGAGAGCCAGATACGCAGTATTTT
- TRBD1 TRBJ2-7 TRBV18 CASSRGQGDEQYF TGTGCCAGCTCACGAGGACAGGGGGACGAGCAGTACTTC
many - TRBJ2-2 TRBV2 CASSELGLTGELFF TGTGCCAGCAGTGAATTAGGGCTCACCGGGGAGCTGTTTTTT
many - TRBJ2-6 TRBV5-1 CASSLAGANVLTF TGCGCCAGCAGCTTGGCTGGGGCCAACGTCCTGACTTTC
few - TRBJ2-1 TRBV6-2/TRBV6-3 CASSYNDNNEQFF TGTGCCAGCAGTTACAACGACAACAATGAGCAGTTCTTC
many - TRBJ2-7 TRBV28 CASSFDSFQQYF TGTGCCAGCAGTTTCGACTCTTTCCAGCAGTACTTC
- TRBD2 TRBJ2-7 TRBV20-1 CSASILAGGNEQYF TGCAGTGCTAGTATACTAGCGGGAGGGAACGAGCAGTACTTC
- TRBD2 TRBJ2-3 TRBV2 CASRQSTSGTDTQYF TGTGCCAGCAGACAATCGACTAGCGGCACAGATACGCAGTATTTT
few TRBD1 TRBJ2-5 TRBV13 CASSLSRMGRGHLETQYF TGTGCCAGCAGCTTAAGCCGGATGGGCAGGGGGCATCTGGAGACCCAGTACTTC
few TRBD1 TRBJ2-7 TRBV19 CASSTRDRTYEQYF TGTGCCAGTAGTACCCGGGACAGAACCTACGAGCAGTACTTC
- - TRBJ2-2 TRBV6-2/TRBV6-3 CASYSNTGELFF TGTGCCAGCTACTCGAACACCGGGGAGCTGTTTTTT
few - TRBJ1-2 TRBV7-2 CASSLFEGYTF TGTGCCAGCAGCTTATTTGAAGGCTACACCTTC
many TRBD2 TRBJ2-3 TRBV12-3/TRBV12-4 CASRPLAGVTDTQYF TGTGCCAGCAGGCCCCTAGCGGGGGTCACAGATACGCAGTATTTT
many - TRBJ2-7 TRBV12-3/TRBV12-4 CASSPSRLGEQYF TGTGCCAGCAGCCCCAGTAGGTTGGGCGAGCAGTACTTC
few TRBD2 TRBJ2-3 TRBV20-1 CSASPPSGGNVADTQYF TGCAGTGCTTCCCCTCCTAGCGGGGGGAACGTCGCGGATACGCAGTATTTT